These 23 T cell receptor beta chains were all obtained from the same sample, sequenced in a study of cytomegalovirus exposure and HLA in healthy donors. The primer mix had 60 Vbeta and 13 Jbeta primers. Libraries were prepared by immunoSEQ multiplex PCR; TCRdb keeps only in-frame clonotypes and omits some of them. The sample holds about 180,000 clones, just over 75% seen once. Sample: PBMCs. The origin of the receptors is a man aged 18 to 29 in good health and CMV-seronegative.

The chain links TRBV7-2 to TRBJ2-5; D possibly corresponds to TRBD1 (6 bases). CDR1 is SGHTA, CDR2 FQGNSA, per germline. The CDR3 runs to 14 residues. The V end was cut by 5 bases, the J end by 4 bases, with 14 bases between. The CDR3 here is CASSGSRGSETQYF. The CDR3 DNA reads TGTGCCAGCAGCGGTTCCAGGGGATCAGAGACCCAGTACTTC. The variable domain in full, completed from reference TRBV7-2 and TRBJ2-5, reads GAGVSQSPSNKVTEKGKDVELRCDPISGHTALYWYRQSLGQGLEFLIYFQGNSAPDKSGLPSDRFSAERTGGSVSTLTIQRTQQEDSAVYLCASSGSRGSETQYFGPGTRLLVL.

The chain uses TRBV7-6 and TRBJ2-3, with D perhaps TRBD2 (5 bases). V lost 4 bases and J 9 bases, leaving 8 bases between the germline ends. Per germline, CDR1 SGHVS and CDR2 FNYEAQ. The CDR3 contains 11 residues. The CDR3 region is CASSSSGTQYF. The DNA for the CDR3 is TGTGCCAGCAGCTCCTCGGGGACGCAGTATTTT.

The V gene is TRBV19, the J gene TRBJ1-2; D uncertain. Germline V lookup: CDR1 LNHDA, CDR2 SQIVND (reference sequence). The CDR3 is 13 amino acids. Trimming took off 1 base at V and 3 bases at J, with 6 bases between the two ends. The CDR3 bases are TGTGCCAGTAGTATAGTTTACTACTATGGCTACACCTTC. This codes for CASSIVYYYGYTF.

This clone appeared a single time. Here the CDR3 reads CASGLSTGFKVGELFF. The CDR3 DNA is TGTGCTAGTGGTTTGTCGACAGGTTTTAAGGTCGGGGAGCTGTTTTTT. The rearrangement links TRBV12-5 to TRBJ2-2, with D possibly matching TRBD1 (6 bases). The CDR3 is made up of 16 amino acids. CDR1 is LGHNT and CDR2 is FRNRAP in the germline V gene. The V gene lost 2 bases and the J gene lost 7 bases, with 17 bases spanning the gap.

The chain recombines TRBV13 with TRBJ2-7; 12 bases match TRBD1. With V trimmed by 5 bases and J by 6 bases, 5 bases remained unmatched. Germline CDR1 and CDR2: PRHDT and FYEKMQ (reference sequence). The CDR3 covers 14 residues. The CDR3 sequence is CASSLGQGAGEQYF. DNA for the CDR3: TGTGCCAGCAGCCTGGGACAGGGGGCTGGCGAGCAGTACTTC.

This clone was observed once. The V and J genes are TRBV7-8 and TRBJ1-5, with D tentatively TRBD1 (5 bases). The V and J ends lost 2 bases and 3 bases respectively, with 8 bases between them. The CDR3 is 14 residues long. In germline, CDR1 is SGHVS, CDR2 FQNEAQ. CDR3 in DNA: TGTGCCAGCAGCTTACAGGGACTCAATCAGCCCCAGCATTTT. Protein product: CASSLQGLNQPQHF.

The chain has TRBV7-2 and TRBJ2-3; D is undetermined. The length of the CDR3 is 17 residues. The V end lost 0 bases, the J end lost 3 bases, and 16 bases lay between the germline ends. In germline, CDR1 is SGHTA, CDR2 FQGNSA. In DNA form, the CDR3 reads TGTGCCAGCAGCTTAGCGTTTAGGAGCAGTTTAACAGATACGCAGTATTTT. Translation gives CASSLAFRSSLTDTQYF.

V and J are TRBV6-6 and TRBJ2-7; D is uncertain. The CDR3 loop spans 13 amino acids. The V and J ends lost 0 bases and 6 bases respectively, with 9 bases between them. CDR1 and CDR2 from the germline V gene are MNHNY and SVGAGI (reference sequence). In nucleotides, the CDR3 is TGTGCCAGCAGTTACTCTAACCCGGGCGAGCAGTACTTC. Translating gives CASSYSNPGEQYF.

The V gene is TRBV9, the J gene TRBJ2-1; 12 bases are shared with TRBD2. Germline CDR1 SGDLS, CDR2 YYNGEE. The CDR3 consists of 14 residues. V trimming: 6 bases; J trimming: 9 bases; junction bases outside the gene matches: 7. CDR3 sequence: CASTYGLAGIEQFF. CDR3 DNA sequence: TGTGCCAGCACCTACGGACTAGCGGGGATTGAGCAGTTCTTC. Based on the CDR3 plus reference TRBV9 and TRBJ2-1, the full variable domain is DSGVTQTPKHLITATGQRVTLRCSPRSGDLSVYWYQQSLDQGLQFLIQYYNGEERAKGNILERFSAQQFPDLHSELNLSSLELGDSALYFCASTYGLAGIEQFFGPGTRLTVL.

This chain joins TRBV18 and TRBJ1-6, with D possibly TRBD1 on 5 matching bases. The CDR3 length is 15 residues. Trimming stripped 1 base from V and 7 bases from J, with 11 bases between. Germline loops: CDR1 KGHSH, CDR2 LQKENI. In DNA form, the CDR3 reads TGTGCCAGCTCACCACAAAAGGGGCGAAATTCACCCCTCCACTTT. It codes for CASSPQKGRNSPLHF.

J is TRBJ2-2 and V is TRBV5-1, with TRBD2 matching over 10 bases. CDR1 and CDR2 (germline): SGHRS, YFSETQ. With 2 bases clipped from V and 4 bases from J, the junction kept 8 bases outside the gene matches. This CDR3 is built from 17 residues. The CDR3 here is CASSLTERGGITGELFF. DNA for the CDR3: TGCGCCAGCAGCTTAACAGAGCGGGGGGGGATCACCGGGGAGCTGTTTTTT.

The J gene is TRBJ2-1, the V gene TRBV27, with D maybe TRBD2 (5 bases). The CDR3 sequence is 13 residues long. CDR1 and CDR2 from the germline V gene are MNHEY and SMNVEV (reference sequence). V shed 2 bases and J shed 8 bases, with 10 bases lying between them. CDR3 sequence: CASSLSGGYEQFF. CDR3 DNA sequence: TGTGCCAGCAGTTTAAGCGGTGGTTATGAGCAGTTCTTC.

The V and J genes are TRBV30 and TRBJ2-5, with TRBD1 as a possible D gene (6 bases). Germline V lookup: CDR1 GTSNPN, CDR2 SVGIG (reference sequence). Deletions cut 0 bases from V and 1 base from J, with 18 bases between. The CDR3 consists of 17 residues. This CDR3 reads CAWSVITGWVGQETQYF. CDR3 nucleotides: TGTGCCTGGAGTGTAATTACAGGGTGGGTGGGCCAAGAGACCCAGTACTTC.

The V gene is TRBV27, the J gene TRBJ2-7; D may be TRBD2 (5 bases). This CDR3 has 14 amino acids. Per the germline V gene, CDR1 is MNHEY and CDR2 is SMNVEV (reference sequence). The V gene lost 3 bases and the J gene lost 5 bases, with 14 bases spanning the gap. The DNA for the CDR3 is TGTGCCAGCAGTTTCGGGATGTTGAACGACGAGCAGTACTTC. Its translation: CASSFGMLNDEQYF.

V gene TRBV4-3 combines with J gene TRBJ2-3; 16 nucleotides align to TRBD2. The length of the CDR3 is 20 residues. Germline CDR1 reads LGHNA; CDR2 reads YSLEER. Trimming took 1 base from V and 2 from J; bases not matched to a gene: 9. The CDR3 nucleotides are TGCGCCAGCAGCCAAGTCCTGGGACTAGCGGGAGGGCCTGTCACAGATACGCAGTATTTT. Translated, it gives CASSQVLGLAGGPVTDTQYF.

The rearrangement joins TRBV9 to TRBJ2-7, with TRBD2 identical over 9 bases. With 0 bases clipped from V and 3 bases from J, the junction kept 7 bases outside the gene matches. Looked up from germline, CDR1 is SGDLS and CDR2 is YYNGEE. This CDR3 has 16 amino acids. CDR3 residues: CASSVEAGGPYYEQYF. CDR3 DNA sequence: TGTGCCAGCAGCGTAGAAGCGGGGGGCCCCTACTACGAGCAGTACTTC. Full variable domain (missing parts from reference TRBV9 and TRBJ2-7): DSGVTQTPKHLITATGQRVTLRCSPRSGDLSVYWYQQSLDQGLQFLIQYYNGEERAKGNILERFSAQQFPDLHSELNLSSLELGDSALYFCASSVEAGGPYYEQYFGPGTRLTVT.

The chain links TRBV19 to TRBJ2-3, with 8 nucleotides matching TRBD2. Trimming cost V 3 bases and J 4 bases; bases outside gene matches: 6. Per the germline V gene, CDR1 is LNHDA and CDR2 is SQIVND (reference sequence). The CDR3 runs to 15 residues. Here the CDR3 DNA reads TGTGCCAGTAGTATCCGGGGGGGCAGGGCAGATACGCAGTATTTT. Its protein is CASSIRGGRADTQYF.

The V call is TRBV2, the J call TRBJ1-1; 8 positions agree with TRBD1. The CDR3 runs to 14 residues. Germline lookup yields CDR1 SNHLY and CDR2 FYNNEI. Trimming removed 6 bases from V and 2 bases from J; junction bases left unmatched: 5. The CDR3 loop is CASSQTGVNTEAFF. The CDR3 coding sequence is TGTGCCAGCAGCCAGACAGGGGTTAACACTGAAGCTTTCTTT.

This rearrangement joins TRBV7-2 to TRBJ2-3, with 8 positions matching TRBD1. The CDR3 totals 19 residues. Germline assignment: CDR1 SGHTA and CDR2 FQGNSA. Trimming removed 5 bases from V and 4 bases from J; junction bases left unmatched: 20. CDR3: CASSKAGTGRLYGADTQYF. The CDR3 coding sequence is TGTGCCAGCAGCAAAGCCGGGACAGGTAGACTCTACGGCGCAGATACGCAGTATTTT.

The chain links TRBV4-3 to TRBJ1-3; 12 bases match TRBD1. Germline V gene data show CDR1 as LGHNA and CDR2 as YSLEER. CDR3 length equals 16 residues. Losses at the gene ends were 6 bases for V and 3 bases for J; bases not matched to a gene: 6. CDR3 in amino acids: CASSRDRGRSGNTIYF. The CDR3, as DNA: TGCGCCAGCAGTCGGGACAGGGGGCGAAGTGGAAACACCATATATTTT.

This clone has a single count. The chain joins TRBV6-5 to TRBJ2-2; 9 bases are a match to TRBD1. The CDR3 totals 16 residues. The ends lost 4 bases at V and 6 bases at J; junction bases unmatched: 9. Looked up from germline, CDR1 is MNHEY and CDR2 is SVGAGI. CDR3 region: CASSSTGGMGAGELFF. CDR3 nucleotides: TGTGCCAGCAGTTCCACAGGGGGCATGGGTGCCGGGGAGCTGTTTTTT.

The chain employs TRBV5-5 and TRBJ2-7; D possibly corresponds to TRBD2 (5 bases). Germline V gives CDR1 SGHKS, CDR2 YYEKEE (reference sequence). Trimming stripped 0 bases from V and 0 bases from J, with 22 bases between. The CDR3 is 19 residues long. CDR3 nucleotide sequence: TGTGCCAGCAGCTTGGTACGGGGTTCCGTCCTAGTCACCTCCTACGAGCAGTACTTC. Amino acid sequence: CASSLVRGSVLVTSYEQYF.

The rearrangement joins TRBV28 to TRBJ2-7; a weak D match, TRBD1 (5 bases). The CDR3 has 11 residues. The germline CDR1 and CDR2 sequences are MDHEN and SYDVKM. V dropped 2 bases and J dropped 6 bases, with 5 bases sitting between them. CDR3 nucleotide sequence: TGTGCCAGCAGTTTACAGGGCGAGCAGTACTTC. Amino acids: CASSLQGEQYF.